The sequence of this T cell receptor (beta chain) was determined in a study of OX40 agonist ivuxolimab in advanced cancers. Study findings and constraints: Part of the nonresponder group also had normalized T-cell clonal expansion that was low. There were, on average, more expanded clones in CD8+ T cells than in CD4+.

Clones were sequenced by immunoSEQ multiplex PCR, and TCRdb holds only the in-frame ones, with some missing. The repertoire holds about 76,000 clones, with 85% as singletons. On this clone itself: Its cognate antigen is unknown.

Unmatched junction bases numbered 2, after V lost 0 bases and J lost 6 bases. CDR1 and CDR2 from the germline V gene are LNHDA and SQIVND (reference sequence). The CDR3 loop spans 14 amino acids. This clonotype was sampled from an adult with an advanced solid tumor such as melanoma, head and neck, liver or kidney cancer. This rearrangement joins TRBV19 to TRBJ1-5, with 7 nucleotides matching TRBD1. The specimen comprised CD4+ or CD8+ T cells sorted from blood, sampled in a trial of the OX40 agonist ivuxolimab. CDR3 residues: CASSIDRGGQPQHF. The CDR3 nucleotides read TGTGCCAGTAGTATAGACAGGGGGGGTCAGCCCCAGCATTTT.